These 9 T cell receptor beta chains were sequenced from one sample in a study of early T cells in non-severe SARS-CoV-2 infection. TCRdb re-called the 5' RACE reads with MiXCR, one entry per CDR3 protein. The sample includes around 50,000 distinct CDR3 sequences, around 10% of them seen just once. Input material: whole blood. The receptor set was obtained from an adult who was a healthcare worker with PCR-confirmed SARS-CoV-2 infection or an uninfected control (not recorded which).

This chain connects TRBV29-1 to TRBJ1-2; TRBD1 is a possible D gene (6 bases). The CDR3 has 15 amino acids. The germline gives CDR1 SQVTM, CDR2 ANQGSEA. The germline V and J ends were trimmed by 7 bases and 3 bases, with 21 bases remaining between them. The CDR3, as DNA: TGCAGCGCCAAACCCCCCTGGGAGGGGGACTATGGCTACACCTTC. This sequence encodes CSAKPPWEGDYGYTF.

This clonotype was detected ten times or more. The chain couples TRBV6-5 to TRBJ1-2; D is uncertain. CDR1 is MNHEY, CDR2 SVGAGI, per germline. The CDR3 has 15 amino acids. V lost 2 bases to trimming and J lost 2 bases, with 12 bases between them. This chain's CDR3 is CASSYSSSRNYGYTF. The DNA for the CDR3 is TGTGCCAGCAGTTACAGCTCCTCCCGGAACTATGGCTACACCTTC.

This clonotype occurred many times. The chain links TRBV28 to TRBJ2-2; 10 bases fit TRBD2. CDR3 length: 18 amino acids. Germline CDR1 MDHEN, CDR2 SYDVKM. V was pared by 1 base and J by 5 bases, with 10 bases of the junction left unmatched. Here the CDR3 reads CASSLSSIAGGWTGELFF. The CDR3 DNA is TGTGCCAGCAGTTTATCTTCTATAGCGGGAGGATGGACCGGGGAGCTGTTTTTT.

This clonotype appeared a few times. J is TRBJ2-1 and V is TRBV5-1; 7 bases are shared with TRBD2. CDR3 length equals 14 residues. CDR1 SGHRS and CDR2 YFSETQ come from the germline V gene. The J segment lost 13 bases and the V segment lost 0 bases, leaving 10 bases of the junction unmatched. In DNA, the CDR3 is TGCGCCAGCAGCTTGGCCGCGGATGGCGGGAGTCAGTTCTTC. As protein: CASSLAADGGSQFF. The whole variable domain, filled in from reference TRBV5-1 and TRBJ2-1, reads KAGVTQTPRYLIKTRGQQVTLSCSPISGHRSVSWYQQTPGQGLQFLFEYFSETQRNKGNFPGRFSGRQFSNSRSEMNVSTLELGDSALYLCASSLAADGGSQFFGPGTRLTVL.

In its sample, this clonotype was seen many times. V and J are TRBV12-3 or TRBV12-4 and TRBJ2-1, with 7 bases identical to TRBD2. V shed 6 bases and J 0 bases; nucleotides not matched to a gene: 17. CDR3 size: 19 residues. Here the CDR3 DNA reads TGTGCCAGCAGCCCGTGGGGCGGGAGCCCCGGGAGCTCCTACAATGAGCAGTTCTTC. This encodes CASSPWGGSPGSSYNEQFF.

This CDR3 reads CSVVAGGQYF. CDR3 DNA sequence: TGCAGCGTTGTGGCAGGGGGGCAGTACTTC. V gene TRBV29-1 combines with J gene TRBJ2-7; 7 nucleotides line up with TRBD1. The germline gives CDR1 SQVTM, CDR2 ANQGSEA. This CDR3 spans 10 amino acids. V shed 4 bases and J 9 bases; nucleotides not matched to a gene: 3.

This clonotype has at least ten counts. The chain couples TRBV28 to TRBJ2-2; weak D call: TRBD1 (6 bases). Trimming took 7 bases from V and 4 from J, leaving 10 bases between them. Germline V gene data show CDR1 as MDHEN and CDR2 as SYDVKM. There are 13 residues in the CDR3. The CDR3 DNA reads TGTGCCAGCACCGAGGGGGTCACCGGGGAGCTGTTTTTT. Amino acids: CASTEGVTGELFF.

This clonotype was picked up many times. The gene calls are TRBV7-6 and TRBJ1-6; TRBD1 might be the D (5 bases). With 1 base removed from V and 5 bases from J, the gap between germline ends came to 15 bases. The germline V gene has CDR1 SGHVS and CDR2 FNYEAQ. The CDR3 covers 17 residues. CDR3 sequence (DNA): TGTGCCAGCAGCTTAGTCGACAGCCGGGAGAATAATTCACCCCTCCACTTT. Its translation: CASSLVDSRENNSPLHF.

This chain uses TRBV20-1 with TRBJ2-7; the D gene is possibly TRBD1 (5 bases). This CDR3 contains 14 residues. Trimming left V 6 bases short and J 0 bases short, with 15 bases between. Germline CDR1 is DFQATT and CDR2 is SNEGSKA (reference sequence). CDR3 DNA: TGCAGTGCCCCCCCCGACAGAAGCTCCTACGAGCAGTACTTC. It codes for CSAPPDRSSYEQYF.